This TCR beta chain appears in the sequencing data of a study of blood T cell repertoires in COVID-19. The CDR3 spans 14 residues. V was pared by 2 bases and J by 2 bases, with 0 bases of the junction left unmatched. The germline V gene has CDR1 KGHSH and CDR2 LQKENI. The assay was immunoSEQ multiplex PCR, and TCRdb's table has in-frame clones only and misses some. The sample holds approximately 35,000 clones; about 90% are singletons and the top ten take around 15%. The specimen was peripheral blood. The sequence derives from a man aged 55 to 70 with active COVID-19. The V gene is TRBV18, the J gene TRBJ1-5, with 7 bases that match TRBD1. CDR3 sequence: CASSPDRGNQPQHF. The CDR3 DNA follows: TGTGCCAGCTCACCAGACAGGGGCAATCAGCCCCAGCATTTT.